This T cell receptor beta chain was profiled in a study of tumor-infiltrating lymphocytes in primary liver carcinoma. Germline DNA was extracted alongside blood RNA, which was obtained from unsorted whole blood. The V gene's germline CDR1 is MNHNY and CDR2 SVGAGI (reference sequence). The CDR3 has 17 amino acids. Comments on this clonotype: The junction departs from the called germline gene at one end, perhaps through a read error.

Starting material of 500 to 600 ng total RNA yielded TCR beta cDNA via a constant-region primer. Slightly modified ARM-PCR served as the procedure for the TCR beta libraries. These libraries came from three rounds of nested multiplex PCR. The two initial PCR rounds, roughly 11 cycles each, used TRBV1-TRBV30 forward and C-beta reverse primers. TCRdb re-called the multiplex PCR reads with MiXCR, one entry per CDR3 protein. The table shows about 310,000 distinct CDR3 sequences, with roughly three fifths occurring only once. The V and J genes are TRBV6-6 and TRBJ2-3; D might be TRBD1 or TRBD2, each matching 7 bases. This sequence was found in a woman aged 30 to 39 with primary liver carcinoma and hepatitis B virus infection. Sequencing was carried out using peripheral blood. The DNA for the CDR3 is TGTGCCAGCAGTTGGGACGAGGCAGGGGGGGACACAGATATGCAGTATTTT. Residues: CASSWDEAGGDTDMQYF.